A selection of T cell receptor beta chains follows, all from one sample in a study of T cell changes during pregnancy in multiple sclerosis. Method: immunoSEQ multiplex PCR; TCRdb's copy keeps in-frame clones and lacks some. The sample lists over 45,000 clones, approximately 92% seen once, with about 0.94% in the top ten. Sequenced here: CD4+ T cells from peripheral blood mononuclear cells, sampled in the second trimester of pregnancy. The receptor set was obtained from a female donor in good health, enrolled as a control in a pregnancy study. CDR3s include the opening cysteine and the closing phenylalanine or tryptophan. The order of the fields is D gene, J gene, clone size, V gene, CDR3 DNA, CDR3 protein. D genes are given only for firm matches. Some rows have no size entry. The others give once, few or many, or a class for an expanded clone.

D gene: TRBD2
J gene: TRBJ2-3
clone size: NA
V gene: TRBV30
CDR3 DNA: TGTGCCTGGAGTGTCCTTAGCGGGAGGGCGTTGGGGGACACAGATACGCAGTATTTT
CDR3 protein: CAWSVLSGRALGDTDTQYF

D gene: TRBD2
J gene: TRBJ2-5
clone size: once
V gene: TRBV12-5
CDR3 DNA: TGTGCTAGTGGTTTGGGAGCGGGAGGTGAGACCCAGTACTTC
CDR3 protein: CASGLGAGGETQYF

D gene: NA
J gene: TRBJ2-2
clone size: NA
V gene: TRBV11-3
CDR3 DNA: TGTGCCAGCACCTTCGTCAGAGGGACCGGGGAGCTGTTTTTT
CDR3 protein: CASTFVRGTGELFF

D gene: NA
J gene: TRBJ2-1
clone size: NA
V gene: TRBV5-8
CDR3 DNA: TGTGCCAGCAGCCCGGGGTTGGCCCCTTCTGTACAGAATGAGCAGTTCTTC
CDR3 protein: CASSPGLAPSVQNEQFF

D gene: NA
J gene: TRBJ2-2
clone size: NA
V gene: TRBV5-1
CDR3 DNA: TGCGCCAGCAGCTATATAAAAGGGGAGCTGTTTTTT
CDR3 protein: CASSYIKGELFF

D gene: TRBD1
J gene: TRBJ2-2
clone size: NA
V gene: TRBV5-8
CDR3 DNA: TGTGCCAGCAGCCCCGGGACAGTGAACACCGGGGAGCTGTTTTTT
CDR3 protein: CASSPGTVNTGELFF

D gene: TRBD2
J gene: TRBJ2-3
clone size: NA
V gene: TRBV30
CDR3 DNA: TGTGCCTGGACCGGGACTAGCGGGAGAACAGATACGCAGTATTTT
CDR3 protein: CAWTGTSGRTDTQYF

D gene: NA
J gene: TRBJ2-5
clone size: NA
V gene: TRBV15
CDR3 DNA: TGTGCCACCAGCAGAGCTCTCGAGACCCAGTACTTC
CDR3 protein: CATSRALETQYF

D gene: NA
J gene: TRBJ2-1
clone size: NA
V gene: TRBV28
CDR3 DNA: TGTGCCAGCAGTTCGTCCCCGGGACTGGGGACCACCTACAATGAGCAGTTCTTC
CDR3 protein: CASSSSPGLGTTYNEQFF

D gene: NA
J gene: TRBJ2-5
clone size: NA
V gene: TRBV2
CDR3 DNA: TGTGCCAGCAGTCGCAGCCGAGGGCAAGAGACCCAGTACTTC
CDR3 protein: CASSRSRGQETQYF

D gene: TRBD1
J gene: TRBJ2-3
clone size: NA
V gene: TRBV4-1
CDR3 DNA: TGCGCCAGCAGTCCTCAGAATAGACAGGGGACGGGGGAAACAGATACGCAGTATTTT
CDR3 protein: CASSPQNRQGTGETDTQYF

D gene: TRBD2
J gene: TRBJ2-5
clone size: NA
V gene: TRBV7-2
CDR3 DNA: TGTGCCAGCAGCCGCTCTAGCGGGAGGCAAGAGACCCAGTACTTC
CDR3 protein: CASSRSSGRQETQYF

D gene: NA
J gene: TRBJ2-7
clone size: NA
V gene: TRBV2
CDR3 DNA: TGTGCCAGCAGTTTTGGGACATCTTACTACGAGCAGTACTTC
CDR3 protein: CASSFGTSYYEQYF

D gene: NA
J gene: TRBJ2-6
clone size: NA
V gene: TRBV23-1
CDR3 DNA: TGCGCCAGCATCGAAGGGGAACCTTCTGGGGCCAACGTCCTGACTTTC
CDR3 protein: CASIEGEPSGANVLTF

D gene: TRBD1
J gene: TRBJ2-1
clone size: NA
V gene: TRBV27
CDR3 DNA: TGTGCCAGCAGTATGACAGGGGGCTACAATGAGCAGTTCTTC
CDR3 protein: CASSMTGGYNEQFF

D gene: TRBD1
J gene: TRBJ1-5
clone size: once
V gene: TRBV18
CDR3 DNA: TGTGCCAGCTCACCGGGACAGGGCAATCAGCCCCAGCATTTT
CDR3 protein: CASSPGQGNQPQHF

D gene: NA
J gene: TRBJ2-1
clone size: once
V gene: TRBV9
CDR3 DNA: TGTGCCAGCAGCGCCGGGAGCTACAATGAGCAGTTCTTC
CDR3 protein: CASSAGSYNEQFF

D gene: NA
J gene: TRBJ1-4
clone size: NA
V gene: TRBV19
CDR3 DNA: TGTGCCAGTAGCGGTAATGAAAAACTGTTTTTT
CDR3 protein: CASSGNEKLFF

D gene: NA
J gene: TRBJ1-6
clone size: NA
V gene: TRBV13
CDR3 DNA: TGTGCCAGCAGTCTCACAGGGACTAATTCACCCCTCCACTTT
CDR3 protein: CASSLTGTNSPLHF

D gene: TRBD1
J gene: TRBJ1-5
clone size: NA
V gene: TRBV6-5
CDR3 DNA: TGTGCCAGCAGTAGGACAGGGGGCGGCAATCAGCCCCAGCATTTT
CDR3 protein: CASSRTGGGNQPQHF

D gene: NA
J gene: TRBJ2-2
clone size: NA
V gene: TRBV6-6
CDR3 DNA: TGTGCCAGCAGTCACACAGGGAACACCGGGGAGCTGTTTTTT
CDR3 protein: CASSHTGNTGELFF

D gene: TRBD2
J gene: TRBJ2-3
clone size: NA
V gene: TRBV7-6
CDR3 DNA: TGTGCCAGCAGCCCCCCCGGCGGGGGGCCAACGAATACGCAGTATTTT
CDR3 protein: CASSPPGGGPTNTQYF

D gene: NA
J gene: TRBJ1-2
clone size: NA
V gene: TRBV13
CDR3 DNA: TGTGCCAGCAGCCGGGCCCGGGTCGCGGGTAACTATGGCTACACCTTC
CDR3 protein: CASSRARVAGNYGYTF

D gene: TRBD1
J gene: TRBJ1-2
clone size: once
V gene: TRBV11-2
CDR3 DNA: TGTGCCAGCAGCATAGGACAGGGGGGCTACACCTTC
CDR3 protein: CASSIGQGGYTF

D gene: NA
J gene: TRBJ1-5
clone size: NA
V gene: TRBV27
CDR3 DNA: TGTGCCAGCAGTTTCGGAGGTTATAGCAATCAGCCCCAGCATTTT
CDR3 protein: CASSFGGYSNQPQHF

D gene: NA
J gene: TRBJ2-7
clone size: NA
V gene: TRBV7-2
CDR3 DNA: TGTGCCAGCAGCCTAGTACCAGGGGCGCGAATTACCTACGAGCAGTACTTC
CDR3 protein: CASSLVPGARITYEQYF